The clone carrying this T cell receptor (beta chain) has just a few counts. This sample is drawn from a study of CD8+ T cells in alopecia areata. Looking at the study overall: Tofacitinib continued for 6 to 18 months and was then withheld for 6 months.

Sorted populations comprised CD4+ and CD8+ T cells obtained from PBMCs. Following extraction, RNA underwent reverse transcription to cDNA, which served as the sequencing template. The repertoire was sequenced with immunoSEQ multiplex PCR; TCRdb's copy has only in-frame clones and lacks some. The repertoire includes more than 95,000 clones, around two fifths of them detected once, and approximately 2.8% sits in the top ten. Deletions cut 6 bases from V and 9 bases from J, with 18 bases between. The CDR3 runs 13 residues. The germline CDR1 and CDR2 sequences are MNHEY and SMNVEV (reference sequence). The chain joins TRBV27 to TRBJ2-7; possible D gene TRBD2, 6 bases. The receptor comes from a human donor with alopecia areata. The specimen was CD4+ T cells sorted from blood. The CDR3 DNA is TGTGCCAGCAGCCTTCAACCGGGACTGGTGCAGTACTTC. Its protein product is CASSLQPGLVQYF.